Listed here are 9 T cell receptor beta chains from one sample, sequenced in a study of beta chain features in type 1 diabetes. Findings and caveats of the study: Among patients with Type 1 diabetes, TCRB CDR3s were moderately but significantly shorter in every one of the four CD4+ subsets.

Investigators reverse transcribed all isolated RNA, so they sequenced expressed TCRB transcripts. Assay used: immunoSEQ multiplex PCR; TCRdb lists only in-frame clones, some missing. Of 200,000 to 250,000 clones detected, 15% to 20% appear once; the ten largest clones hold less than 0.09%. Which antigens these TCRs recognize remains unknown. The sample comprised naive CD4+ T cells from blood. These receptors were collected from a young man with type 1 diabetes.

CDR3 region: CASSPRTSPVGQYF. DNA for the CDR3: TGTGCCAGCAGCCCCCGGACTTCTCCCGTCGGGCAGTATTTT. The chain joins TRBV2 to TRBJ2-3, with a possible D match to TRBD2 (5 bases). Germline lookup yields CDR1 SNHLY and CDR2 FYNNEI. The CDR3 extends over 14 amino acids. V was shortened by 6 bases and J by 11 bases, with 21 bases between the two germline ends. The full variable domain, with the rest looked up from reference TRBV2 and TRBJ2-3, is EPEVTQTPSHQVTQMGQEVILRCVPISNHLYFYWYRQILGQKVEFLVSFYNNEISEKSEIFDDQFSVERPDGSNFTLKIRSTKLEDSAMYFCASSPRTSPVGQYFGPGTRLTVL.

The chain has TRBV5-5 and TRBJ2-3, with a possible D match to TRBD2 (6 bases). The CDR3 extends over 15 amino acids. CDR1 and CDR2 (germline): SGHKS, YYEKEE (reference sequence). Trimming left V 5 bases short and J 3 bases short, with 16 bases between. DNA of the CDR3: TGTGCCAGCAGTCCGCCCGGGGGTTTGACAGATACGCAGTATTTT. This translates into CASSPPGGLTDTQYF. Full variable domain (rest looked up from reference TRBV5-5 and TRBJ2-3): DAGVTQSPTHLIKTRGQQVTLRCSPISGHKSVSWYQQVLGQGPQFIFQYYEKEERGRGNFPDRFSARQFPNYSSELNVNALLLGDSALYLCASSPPGGLTDTQYFGPGTRLTVL.

This clone has a handful of counts. V and J are TRBV7-9 and TRBJ2-5; 7 bases map to TRBD1. CDR3 size: 13 residues. Trimming took 6 bases from V and 0 from J; bases not matched to a gene: 1. Germline V CDR1 and CDR2: SEHNR, FQNEAQ (reference sequence). Here the CDR3 DNA reads TGTGCCAGCAGTGACAGGGACCAAGAGACCCAGTACTTC. Protein: CASSDRDQETQYF. The full variable domain, in which reference TRBV7-9 and TRBJ2-5 provide the parts outside the CDR3, is DTGVSQNPRHKITKRGQNVTFRCDPISEHNRLYWYRQTLGQGPEFLTYFQNEAQLEKSRLLSDRFSAERPKGSFSTLEIQRTEQGDSAMYLCASSDRDQETQYFGPGTRLLVL.

In its sample, this clone was seen a few times. V usage is TRBV10-3 and J usage is TRBJ1-1; TRBD1 matches at 7 bases. V was clipped by 9 bases and J by 0 bases; unmatched bases: 4. The CDR3 consists of 13 residues. Germline CDR1 reads ENHRY; CDR2 reads SYGVKD. Here the CDR3 DNA reads TGTGCCATACGACAGGGCATGAACACTGAAGCTTTCTTT. Its protein is CAIRQGMNTEAFF.

This clone was counted between two and nine times. The rearrangement uses TRBV28 and TRBJ1-1; D gene unclear. Between the trimmed V and J ends, which lost 2 bases and 4 bases, there was a span of 5 bases. The CDR3 has 12 residues. In germline, CDR1 is MDHEN, CDR2 SYDVKM. This CDR3 is CASSLGSTEAFF. The CDR3 DNA sequence: TGTGCCAGCAGTTTAGGGAGCACTGAAGCTTTCTTT.

For the CDR3, the DNA is TGTGCCAGCAGCCCTCCAGGGAGCGGGTCCTACGAGCAGTACTTC. Translation gives CASSPPGSGSYEQYF. This chain connects TRBV9 to TRBJ2-7, with D perhaps TRBD2 (6 bases). V lost 4 bases and J 1 base, leaving 15 bases between the germline ends. The CDR3 spans 15 residues. The germline V gene has CDR1 SGDLS and CDR2 YYNGEE.

This clone turned up a few times. The chain employs TRBV29-1 and TRBJ2-6, with TRBD1 matching over 10 bases. V was clipped by 6 bases and J by 0 bases; unmatched bases: 5. The CDR3 extends over 16 amino acids. Germline V lookup: CDR1 SQVTM, CDR2 ANQGSEA. CDR3 protein: CSVPGQGSSGANVLTF. CDR3 DNA: TGCAGCGTCCCGGGACAGGGGTCCTCTGGGGCCAACGTCCTGACTTTC.

The J gene is TRBJ2-3, the V gene TRBV15, with 9 positions matching TRBD2. Germline CDR1 reads LNHNV; CDR2 reads YYDKDF (reference sequence). J was trimmed by 2 bases and V by 3 bases; bases with no gene match: 6. The CDR3 has 16 residues. The CDR3 DNA reads as TGTGCCACCAGCAGTGGGCTAGCGGGGTACACAGATACGCAGTATTTT. This sequence encodes CATSSGLAGYTDTQYF. The entire variable domain, with the rest obtained from reference TRBV15 and TRBJ2-3, is as follows: DAMVIQNPRYQVTQFGKPVTLSCSQTLNHNVMYWYQQKSSQAPKLLFHYYDKDFNNEADTPDNFQSRRPNTSFCFLDIRSPGLGDTAMYLCATSSGLAGYTDTQYFGPGTRLTVL.

This clone was found a few times. The chain employs TRBV27 and TRBJ2-3; the D gene is possibly TRBD1 (6 bases). V lost 11 bases and J 1 base, leaving 13 bases between the germline ends. From germline, CDR1 is MNHEY and CDR2 SMNVEV (reference sequence). This CDR3 has 13 residues. In DNA, the CDR3 is TGTGCCGATATCTGGACAGGCACAGATACGCAGTATTTT. This codes for CADIWTGTDTQYF.